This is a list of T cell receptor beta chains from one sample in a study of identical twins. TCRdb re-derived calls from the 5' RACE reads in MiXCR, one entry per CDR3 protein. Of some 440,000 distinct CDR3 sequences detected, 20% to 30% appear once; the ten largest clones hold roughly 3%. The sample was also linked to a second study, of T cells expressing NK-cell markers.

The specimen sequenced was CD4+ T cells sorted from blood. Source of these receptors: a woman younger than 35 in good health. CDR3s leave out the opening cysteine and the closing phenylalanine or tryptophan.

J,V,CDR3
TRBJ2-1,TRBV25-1,ASSRLALGNEQF
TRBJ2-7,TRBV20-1,SAVLGTKALEQY
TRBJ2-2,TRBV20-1,SARLVGGHANTGELF
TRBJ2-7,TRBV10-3,ATQSGSRESEQY
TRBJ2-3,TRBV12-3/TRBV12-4,ASSLQQNTQY
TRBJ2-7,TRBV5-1,ASSPGGTEVYEQY
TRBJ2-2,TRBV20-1,SARDNGNTGELF
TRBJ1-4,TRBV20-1,SAPSRFNEKLF
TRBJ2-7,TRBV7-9,ASSADPGQGTYEQY
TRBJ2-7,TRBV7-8,ASSLAEGLEQY
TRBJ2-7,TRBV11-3,ASSLVLGQAYEQY
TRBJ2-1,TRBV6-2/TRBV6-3,ASSSGAFRHEQF
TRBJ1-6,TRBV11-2,ASTSGKSGGSPLH
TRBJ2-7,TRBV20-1,SAKGPSASYEQY